This TCR beta chain was sequenced for a study of T cell repertoires in cytomegalovirus infection. About the research overall: Public TCR beta signatures indicated both CMV infection and matching HLA type.

This clonotype was seen more than once but under ten times. Its antigen is as yet unknown. TCRdb independently ran MiXCR on the reads; one entry per CDR3 protein. Among 900,000 to 950,000 distinct CDR3 sequences listed, about 33% were seen once. The CDR3 contains 17 residues. Germline assignment: CDR1 SGHNT and CDR2 YYREEE (reference sequence). Between the trimmed V and J ends, which lost 6 bases and 8 bases, there was a span of 27 bases. The sequence was collected from a human donor in good health (CMV status not recorded). Some clones in this sample may be carry-over from other donors' samples. Specimen: cultured CD8+ T cells from PBMCs, collected from culture after CMV antigen stimulation. The J gene is TRBJ2-1, the V gene TRBV5-4; tentatively, D is TRBD2 (6 bases). The CDR3 protein is CASIEENGGSAEHEQFF. DNA of the CDR3: TGTGCCAGCATCGAAGAAAATGGGGGGTCGGCGGAGCATGAGCAGTTCTTC.